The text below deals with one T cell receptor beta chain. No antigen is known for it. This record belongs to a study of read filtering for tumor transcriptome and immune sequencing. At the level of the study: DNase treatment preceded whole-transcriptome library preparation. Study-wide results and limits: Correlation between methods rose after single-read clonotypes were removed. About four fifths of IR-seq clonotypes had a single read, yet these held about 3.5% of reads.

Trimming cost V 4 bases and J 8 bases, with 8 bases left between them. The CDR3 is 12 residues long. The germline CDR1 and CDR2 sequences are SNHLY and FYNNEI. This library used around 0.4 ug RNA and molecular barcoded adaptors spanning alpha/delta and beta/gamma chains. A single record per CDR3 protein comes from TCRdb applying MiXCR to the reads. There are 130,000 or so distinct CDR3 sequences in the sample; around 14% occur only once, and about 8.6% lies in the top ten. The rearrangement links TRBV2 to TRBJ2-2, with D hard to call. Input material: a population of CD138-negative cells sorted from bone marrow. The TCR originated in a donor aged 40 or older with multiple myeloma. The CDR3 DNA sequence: TGTGCCAGCAGTGGGGAAAGAGGGGAGCTGTTTTTT. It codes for CASSGERGELFF.